These 13 T cell receptor beta chains originate from one sample sequenced in a study of OX40 agonist ivuxolimab in advanced cancers. This table comes from immunoSEQ multiplex PCR, and its TCRdb copy is limited to in-frame clones, with some not included. The sample carries roughly 69,000 clones, 91% recorded once. Source: CD4+ or CD8+ T cells sorted from blood, taken in a trial of the OX40 agonist ivuxolimab. The receptors here all came from an adult with an advanced solid tumor such as melanoma, head and neck, liver or kidney cancer.

The rearrangement uses TRBV19 and TRBJ2-1; D possibly matches TRBD1 or TRBD2 (6 bases each). This CDR3 is built from 13 residues. Germline CDR1 and CDR2: LNHDA and SQIVND (reference sequence). Trimming shortened V by 8 bases and J by 2 bases, and 10 bases separated the two germline ends. CDR3 sequence: CASRGLTYNEQFF. CDR3 DNA sequence: TGTGCCAGTCGGGGGCTCACCTACAATGAGCAGTTCTTC. The variable domain in full, with the rest retrieved from reference TRBV19 and TRBJ2-1, is DGGITQSPKYLFRKEGQNVTLSCEQNLNHDAMYWYRQDPGQGLRLIYYSQIVNDFQKGDIAEGYSVSREKKESFPLTVTSAQKNPTAFYLCASRGLTYNEQFFGPGTRLTVL.

This chain connects TRBV5-6 to TRBJ2-3; the D gene is possibly TRBD2 (6 bases). Trimming left V 4 bases short and J 4 bases short, with 19 bases between. This CDR3 spans 16 amino acids. The germline gives CDR1 SGHDT, CDR2 YYEEEE. The CDR3 protein is CASSVSGRVSADTQYF. In nucleotides, the CDR3 is TGTGCCAGCAGCGTATCCGGGAGAGTGAGCGCAGATACGCAGTATTTT.

The V call is TRBV11-2, the J call TRBJ1-5, with TRBD1 as a possible D gene (6 bases). This CDR3 region has 14 residues. CDR1 is SGHAT and CDR2 is FQNNGV in the germline V gene. The V end was cut by 0 bases, the J end by 6 bases, with 9 bases between. CDR3 amino acids: CASSLERGGQPQHF. DNA for the CDR3: TGTGCCAGCAGCTTAGAAAGGGGGGGTCAGCCCCAGCATTTT.

This clone was observed once. V is TRBV18 and J is TRBJ1-1; D gene unclear. CDR1 is KGHSH, CDR2 LQKENI, per germline. CDR3 length: 15 residues. Trimming left V 2 bases short and J 5 bases short, with 15 bases between. As DNA, the CDR3 is TGTGCCAGCTCACCAGCCCGGGAGGTAAGGACTGAAGCTTTCTTT. This gives the protein CASSPAREVRTEAFF.

About this clone itself: Sequence at one end of the junction differs from germline and may be a read error. J is TRBJ2-6 and V is TRBV7-7, with a tentative D call TRBD1 (5 bases). The CDR3 loop spans 15 amino acids. Germline V gives CDR1 SSHAT, CDR2 FNYEAQ (reference sequence). CDR3 region: CASSIGASGANVLTF. The CDR3 DNA reads as TGTGCTAGCAGTATAGGGGCCTCAGGGGCCAACGTCCTGACTTTC. Based on the CDR3 plus reference TRBV7-7 and TRBJ2-6, the full variable domain is GAGVSQSPRYKVTKRGQDVTLRCDPISSHATLYWYQQALGQGPEFLTYFNYEAQPDKSGLPSDRFSAERPEGSISTLTIQRTEQRDSAMYRCASSIGASGANVLTFGAGSRLTVL.

CDR3 bases: TGTGCCAGCTCACTTAAGGAATTAAACTATGGCTACACCTTC. Translation gives CASSLKELNYGYTF. The chain couples TRBV18 to TRBJ1-2; D remains ambiguous. V dropped 4 bases and J dropped 2 bases, with 11 bases sitting between them. Germline CDR1 reads KGHSH; CDR2 reads LQKENI. The CDR3 extends over 14 amino acids.

The chain employs TRBV19 and TRBJ2-7; D gene uncertain. The V gene lost 7 bases and the J gene lost 2 bases, with 18 bases spanning the gap. The CDR3 runs to 15 residues. Germline CDR1 and CDR2: LNHDA and SQIVND (reference sequence). The CDR3 spells CASTKRAEPPYEQYF. The CDR3 DNA sequence: TGTGCCAGTACCAAACGGGCGGAACCTCCCTACGAGCAGTACTTC.

This clone came up a few times. The chain couples TRBV4-1 to TRBJ1-3; D ambiguous. Germline V gene lookup returns CDR1 MGHRA and CDR2 YSYEKL. The CDR3 runs to 17 residues. The V and J ends lost 2 bases and 0 bases respectively, with 14 bases between them. The CDR3 bases are TGCGCCAGCAGCCAACCCCGGGCAGCGTTCTCTGGAAACACCATATATTTT. Its protein is CASSQPRAAFSGNTIYF.

V gene TRBV6-1 combines with J gene TRBJ1-2; weak D call: TRBD1 (6 bases). The germline CDR1 and CDR2 sequences are MNHNS and SASEGT. The V and J ends lost 5 bases and 4 bases respectively, with 17 bases between them. CDR3 length: 15 amino acids. The CDR3 region is CASSSLGGVGYGYTF. The CDR3 bases are TGTGCCAGCAGTAGCTTGGGGGGCGTAGGCTATGGCTACACCTTC.

The chain combines TRBV12-5 with TRBJ2-6; D ambiguous. This CDR3 is 13 amino acids long. Trimming cost V 8 bases and J 0 bases, with 5 bases left between them. Germline loops: CDR1 LGHNT, CDR2 FRNRAP. Here the CDR3 DNA reads TGTGCTAGTTCCGTCTCTGGGGCCAACGTCCTGACTTTC. Protein sequence: CASSVSGANVLTF.

This chain uses TRBV28 with TRBJ2-7; the match to TRBD1 covers 7 bases. Germline CDR1 is MDHEN and CDR2 is SYDVKM. This CDR3 comprises 16 residues. V lost 5 bases and J lost 7; bases outside the gene matches: 17. The CDR3 protein is CASSAPTGLPSGEQYF. The CDR3, as DNA: TGTGCCAGCAGTGCCCCGACAGGGCTCCCTTCGGGGGAGCAGTACTTC.

V and J are TRBV5-1 and TRBJ2-7; D not resolved. This CDR3 comprises 14 residues. CDR1 and CDR2 from the germline V gene are SGHRS and YFSETQ. V was shortened by 4 bases and J by 4 bases, with 15 bases between the two germline ends. In DNA form, the CDR3 reads TGCGCCAGCAGCGTAACGACTTTTTTTTACGAGCAGTACTTC. Its translation: CASSVTTFFYEQYF.

There are a few counts of this clone. The chain couples TRBV2 to TRBJ1-1; 8 nucleotides match TRBD1. Germline V gene lookup returns CDR1 SNHLY and CDR2 FYNNEI. V shed 4 bases, J shed 5 bases, and the junction held 3 bases outside the gene matches. CDR3 length equals 13 residues. The CDR3 DNA sequence: TGTGCCAGCAGTGTGGACAGGGAGACTGAAGCTTTCTTT. This encodes CASSVDRETEAFF.